These 4 T cell receptor beta chains share one sample of origin, sequenced in a study of naive and memory T cell subsets. Four PCR rounds used nested alpha and beta constant region primers plus the SP2 primer. Each CDR3 protein gets one entry after TCRdb re-called the 5' RACE reads with MiXCR. The table records 25,000 to 35,000 distinct CDR3 sequences, 16% of them present only once. TCR cDNA received a 3' ligated oligonucleotide that carried a UMI. Every receptor here comes from a female donor in good health.

In its sample, this clonotype was seen a few times. CDR3 coding DNA: TGTGCCAGCAGCGTAGGGACTAGCCCCTTCCTCCCCTACGAGCAGTACTTC. This translates into CASSVGTSPFLPYEQYF. The V call is TRBV9, the J call TRBJ2-7; 8 bases line up with TRBD2. This CDR3 comprises 17 residues. Looked up from germline, CDR1 is SGDLS and CDR2 is YYNGEE. The junction had 10 bases not matched to a gene; V was cut back by 0 bases and J by 2 bases. Full variable domain (remainder filled in from reference TRBV9 and TRBJ2-7): DSGVTQTPKHLITATGQRVTLRCSPRSGDLSVYWYQQSLDQGLQFLIQYYNGEERAKGNILERFSAQQFPDLHSELNLSSLELGDSALYFCASSVGTSPFLPYEQYFGPGTRLTVT.

This clonotype is classed as medium-sized (0.01 to 0.1%). The chain carries TRBV9 and TRBJ2-6; no firm D call. The CDR3 contains 15 residues. CDR1 and CDR2 from the germline V gene are SGDLS and YYNGEE. V dropped 0 bases and J dropped 1 base, with 5 bases sitting between them. In nucleotides, the CDR3 is TGTGCCAGCAGCGTAGGACCGTCTGGGGCCAACGTCCTGACTTTC. This encodes CASSVGPSGANVLTF.

This clonotype has a handful of counts. V gene TRBV5-6 combines with J gene TRBJ2-3, with 7 positions matching TRBD1. Trimming cost V 4 bases and J 2 bases; bases outside gene matches: 7. The CDR3 contains 15 residues. Germline V gene sequence: CDR1 SGHDT, CDR2 YYEEEE. The CDR3 sequence: CASSKGGGPTDTQYF. The CDR3, as DNA: TGTGCCAGCAGCAAAGGGGGCGGACCCACAGATACGCAGTATTTT.

The chain joins TRBV12-3 or TRBV12-4 to TRBJ1-2; D unresolved. The germline V and J ends were trimmed by 6 bases and 4 bases, with 12 bases remaining between them. The CDR3 covers 13 residues. The CDR3 sequence is CASRKSGTYGYTF. The CDR3 DNA reads as TGTGCCAGCAGGAAATCGGGAACCTATGGCTACACCTTC.